The 30 T cell receptor beta chains in this list originate from one sample, sequenced in a study of shared clonotypes between healthy human individuals. Assay: immunoSEQ multiplex PCR; the TCRdb copy retains only in-frame clones and omits some. The repertoire holds under 850,000 clones, with over 55% as singletons. Source material: memory CD4+ T cells sorted from blood. Noted subset: CD45RA-negative fraction. The receptors derive from a woman in her 30s in good health.

The V and J genes are TRBV29-1 and TRBJ1-1; possibly TRBD1 for D (5 bases). Germline CDR1 SQVTM, CDR2 ANQGSEA. This CDR3 is built from 11 residues. V shed 8 bases and J shed 1 base, with 8 bases lying between them. In DNA, the CDR3 is TGCAGCAGCCAGGGGAACACTGAAGCTTTCTTT. Residues: CSSQGNTEAFF. The variable domain in full, with the rest retrieved from reference TRBV29-1 and TRBJ1-1, is SAVISQKPSRDICQRGTSLTIQCQVDSQVTMMFWYRQQPGQSLTLIATANQGSEATYESGFVIDKFPISRPNLTFSTLTVSNMSPEDSSIYLCSSQGNTEAFFGQGTRLTVV.

This clone was seen a few times. Other DNA sequences in the same sample also yield this CDR3. The chain links TRBV18 to TRBJ1-2, with a weak D call TRBD1 (5 bases). Germline V gene data show CDR1 as KGHSH and CDR2 as LQKENI. Deletions cut 2 bases from V and 3 bases from J, with 7 bases between. The length of the CDR3 is 13 residues. CDR3 amino acids: CASSPRGDYGYTF. CDR3 DNA sequence: TGTGCCAGCTCACCAAGGGGCGACTATGGCTACACCTTC. The variable domain in full, completed from reference TRBV18 and TRBJ1-2, reads NAGVMQNPRHLVRRRGQEARLRCSPMKGHSHVYWYRQLPEEGLKFMVYLQKENIIDESGMPKERFSAEFPKEGPSILRIQQVVRGDSAAYFCASSPRGDYGYTFGSGTRLTVV.

V usage is TRBV6-1 and J usage is TRBJ2-3; unclear D gene. Trimming stripped 4 bases from V and 2 bases from J, with 4 bases between. The germline V gene encodes CDR1 MNHNS and CDR2 SASEGT. The CDR3 has 12 residues. CDR3 amino acids: CASSGVTDTQYF. In nucleotides, the CDR3 is TGTGCCAGCAGTGGGGTCACAGATACGCAGTATTTT.

This clone occurred a few times. The chain is built from TRBV11-3 and TRBJ1-1; 8 bases align to TRBD1. Losses at the gene ends were 5 bases for V and 10 bases for J; bases not matched to a gene: 6. CDR1 is SGHNT, CDR2 YENEEA, per germline. The CDR3 has 12 residues. The CDR3 DNA reads as TGTGCCAGCAGCCGGGCTGACAGGGGAGCTTTCTTT. As protein: CASSRADRGAFF.

The V and J genes are TRBV5-5 and TRBJ1-1; tentatively, D is TRBD1 (5 bases). The CDR3 is 15 amino acids. Germline CDR1 and CDR2: SGHKS and YYEKEE (reference sequence). V was cut by 2 bases and J by 3 bases, with 14 bases left in between. This CDR3 is CASSFGGATDTEAFF. Written as DNA, the CDR3 is TGTGCCAGCAGCTTCGGAGGGGCCACGGACACTGAAGCTTTCTTT.

This clone has only one observation. The V gene is TRBV7-8, the J gene TRBJ1-3; D is perhaps TRBD1 (5 bases). The CDR3 sequence is 15 residues long. Per the germline V gene, CDR1 is SGHVS and CDR2 is FQNEAQ. Trimming took 3 bases from V and 7 from J, leaving 16 bases between them. Written as DNA, the CDR3 is TGTGCCAGCAGCTTGGCTGGGACGATCCTGAACACCATATATTTT. Protein product: CASSLAGTILNTIYF.

This clone was seen ten or more times. In DNA form, the CDR3 reads TGTGCCAGCAGGGACAGCGGTAATGAAAAACTGTTTTTT. Protein product: CASRDSGNEKLFF. J is TRBJ1-4 and V is TRBV11-2; a weak D match, TRBD1 (6 bases). V shed 6 bases and J shed 4 bases, with 9 bases lying between them. The CDR3 totals 13 residues. Germline CDR1 SGHAT, CDR2 FQNNGV.

The chain joins TRBV5-1 to TRBJ2-3; 12 positions match TRBD2. The trim removed 2 bases at V and 6 bases at J, leaving 19 bases unmatched. Per germline, CDR1 SGHRS and CDR2 YFSETQ. CDR3 length: 20 amino acids. The CDR3 loop reads CASSLTVGLAGRGGGDTQYF. The DNA for the CDR3 is TGCGCCAGCAGCTTAACCGTGGGACTAGCGGGTCGAGGTGGGGGTGATACGCAGTATTTT.

J is TRBJ2-7 and V is TRBV2; D may be TRBD2 (5 bases). Germline values: CDR1 SNHLY, CDR2 FYNNEI. The CDR3 is 15 residues long. V lost 8 bases and J lost 5, with 22 bases in between. This CDR3 is CASLSRNPRDNEQYF. The CDR3 coding sequence is TGTGCCAGCCTCTCTCGGAACCCCCGGGATAACGAGCAGTACTTC.

The J gene is TRBJ2-1, the V gene TRBV5-4; D not resolved. V lost 4 bases, J lost 2 bases, and 16 bases lay in between. The CDR3 consists of 16 residues. Per germline, CDR1 SGHNT and CDR2 YYREEE (reference sequence). The CDR3 protein is CASSPPVVLAYNEQFF. CDR3 DNA: TGTGCCAGCAGCCCCCCGGTCGTCCTCGCCTACAATGAGCAGTTCTTC.

The gene calls are TRBV28 and TRBJ1-5; 7 bases fit TRBD1. The V gene end was trimmed by 2 bases and the J gene end by 10 bases; junction bases not matched to a gene: 11. The CDR3 contains 15 residues. Germline V gene sequence: CDR1 MDHEN, CDR2 SYDVKM. CDR3 nucleotides: TGTGCCAGCAGTTTAGGTGGAGGGGGCCGGTTACCCCAGCATTTT. It codes for CASSLGGGGRLPQHF.

This sequence joins TRBV28 and TRBJ2-5; D is unclear. V shed 1 base and J shed 5 bases, with 8 bases lying between them. The CDR3 runs 13 residues. CDR1 and CDR2 (germline): MDHEN, SYDVKM. The CDR3 DNA reads TGTGCCAGCAGTTTATTCTCCGTGGAGACCCAGTACTTC. This encodes CASSLFSVETQYF.

The rearrangement links TRBV28 to TRBJ1-3, with 7 bases matching TRBD1. The CDR3 has 15 amino acids. V was clipped by 10 bases and J by 3 bases; unmatched bases: 12. Germline CDR1 reads MDHEN; CDR2 reads SYDVKM. The CDR3 region has the DNA TGTGCCACCCGACAGGGATCATATATTGGAAACACCATATATTTT. This gives the protein CATRQGSYIGNTIYF.

This clone appeared a few times. The V call is TRBV27, the J call TRBJ2-7, with D unresolved. There are 13 residues in the CDR3. V was cut by 4 bases and J by 3 bases, with 10 bases left in between. Germline V gene sequence: CDR1 MNHEY, CDR2 SMNVEV (reference sequence). This CDR3 reads CASSSNPLYEQYF. CDR3 nucleotide sequence: TGTGCCAGCAGTTCTAACCCGCTCTACGAGCAGTACTTC.

The genes are TRBV28 and TRBJ1-2; the match to TRBD1 covers 8 bases. Germline CDR1 is MDHEN and CDR2 is SYDVKM. The CDR3 totals 14 residues. The V gene end was trimmed by 8 bases and the J gene end by 3 bases; junction bases not matched to a gene: 8. CDR3 protein: CASGRQGNYYGYTF. The CDR3 DNA reads as TGTGCCAGCGGCAGACAGGGGAACTACTATGGCTACACCTTC.

The chain employs TRBV10-1 and TRBJ1-2; TRBD1 aligns across 8 bases. V trimming: 5 bases; J trimming: 3 bases; junction bases outside the gene matches: 2. This CDR3 region has 13 residues. The germline V gene encodes CDR1 WNHNN and CDR2 SYGVQD (reference sequence). The CDR3 region is CASSPGGDYGYTF. CDR3 nucleotide sequence: TGCGCCAGCAGTCCAGGGGGCGACTATGGCTACACCTTC.

The CDR3 spells CASSSGTFQETQYF. The CDR3 DNA reads as TGTGCCAGCAGCTCCGGGACTTTCCAAGAGACCCAGTACTTC. The V and J genes are TRBV5-4 and TRBJ2-5; tentative D call: TRBD2 (6 bases). Trimming removed 3 bases from V and 1 base from J, with 10 bases in between. Germline V lookup: CDR1 SGHNT, CDR2 YYREEE (reference sequence). The CDR3 contains 14 residues.

V usage is TRBV28 and J usage is TRBJ2-5; TRBD1 is a possible D gene (5 bases). The DNA end lines up better with TRBJ2-7; the J call may be wrong. The CDR3 contains 16 residues. Per germline, CDR1 MDHEN and CDR2 SYDVKM. The CDR3 sequence: CASSLSHGAGLGEQYF. CDR3 sequence (DNA): TGTGCCAGCAGTTTGTCCCATGGGGCAGGGTTGGGCGAGCAGTACTTC.

The DNA for the CDR3 is TGCGCCAGCAGCTTGCGTCCCGGGACAGGGTTGGGTAACTATGGCTACACCTTC. Protein product: CASSLRPGTGLGNYGYTF. The chain combines TRBV5-1 with TRBJ1-2; 9 nucleotides align to TRBD1. This CDR3 is 18 amino acids long. CDR1 is SGHRS and CDR2 is YFSETQ in the germline V gene. The J segment lost 1 base and the V segment lost 1 base, leaving 11 bases of the junction unmatched. The full variable domain, its missing parts supplied by reference TRBV5-1 and TRBJ1-2, is KAGVTQTPRYLIKTRGQQVTLSCSPISGHRSVSWYQQTPGQGLQFLFEYFSETQRNKGNFPGRFSGRQFSNSRSEMNVSTLELGDSALYLCASSLRPGTGLGNYGYTFGSGTRLTVV.

This clone was observed a few times. V and J are TRBV4-1 and TRBJ2-2; no clear D gene. The CDR3 runs to 14 residues. From germline, CDR1 is MGHRA and CDR2 YSYEKL. Trimming removed 1 base from V and 5 bases from J, with 8 bases in between. Written as DNA, the CDR3 is TGCGCCAGCAGCCAAGCCTTGCTGACCGGGGAGCTGTTTTTT. It yields the protein CASSQALLTGELFF.

The chain recombines TRBV18 with TRBJ2-7, with D possibly being TRBD1 (6 bases). The CDR3 sequence is 12 residues long. Trimming stripped 4 bases from V and 5 bases from J, with 9 bases between. The germline V gene encodes CDR1 KGHSH and CDR2 LQKENI. The CDR3 loop is CASSLQGNEQYF. DNA of the CDR3: TGTGCCAGCTCACTACAGGGTAACGAGCAGTACTTC.

The chain is built from TRBV11-3 and TRBJ2-6, with D unclear. Trimming shortened V by 5 bases and J by 0 bases, and 8 bases separated the two germline ends. Per the germline V gene, CDR1 is SGHNT and CDR2 is YENEEA. This CDR3 has 15 residues. CDR3: CASSNQNSGANVLTF. CDR3 nucleotides: TGTGCCAGCAGCAATCAAAACTCTGGGGCCAACGTCCTGACTTTC.

Of note for this clone: Within the sample, other DNA sequences also encode this same CDR3. The gene calls are TRBV27 and TRBJ1-2; TRBD1 matches at 9 bases. V shed 5 bases and J 2 bases; nucleotides not matched to a gene: 3. Germline CDR1 reads MNHEY; CDR2 reads SMNVEV (reference sequence). The CDR3 is 14 amino acids. The chain's CDR3 is CASSPGTGNYGYTF. CDR3 DNA: TGTGCCAGCAGTCCCGGGACAGGGAACTATGGCTACACCTTC.

The gene calls are TRBV6-4 and TRBJ1-5; D is ambiguous. Germline CDR1 MRHNA, CDR2 SNTAGT. CDR3 length equals 15 residues. The V gene lost 3 bases and the J gene lost 4 bases, with 13 bases spanning the gap. DNA for the CDR3: TGTGCCAGCAGTGAAGATGTCCAGCAGAATCAGCCCCAGCATTTT. This sequence encodes CASSEDVQQNQPQHF.

This chain joins TRBV27 and TRBJ1-1; D ambiguous. This CDR3 is built from 15 residues. Germline V lookup: CDR1 MNHEY, CDR2 SMNVEV (reference sequence). Trimming removed 5 bases from V and 6 bases from J, with 19 bases in between. CDR3 in amino acids: CASSPGPSWRPEAFF. The CDR3 bases are TGTGCCAGCAGTCCCGGTCCCTCTTGGAGGCCTGAAGCTTTCTTT.

At least ten counts were recorded for this clone. The V call is TRBV28, the J call TRBJ1-1; tentative D call: TRBD1 (6 bases). Germline loops: CDR1 MDHEN, CDR2 SYDVKM. V lost 2 bases to trimming and J lost 3 bases, with 10 bases between them. This CDR3 spans 14 amino acids. The DNA of the CDR3 is TGTGCCAGCAGTTTACGGACAGAATACACTGAAGCTTTCTTT. The encoded protein is CASSLRTEYTEAFF.

This chain links TRBV7-2 with TRBJ1-4; 9 bases agree with TRBD1. The germline gives CDR1 SGHTA, CDR2 FQGNSA. The length of the CDR3 is 15 residues. Trimming at V came to 4 bases and at J to 10 bases, leaving 10 bases not matched to a gene. The CDR3 reads CASSSPQGAQGKLFF. Written as DNA, the CDR3 is TGTGCCAGCAGCTCTCCACAGGGGGCACAGGGAAAACTGTTTTTT.

The CDR3 loop reads CARRGGGGTGELFF. The CDR3 nucleotides read TGTGCCAGGAGGGGAGGGGGAGGCACCGGGGAGCTGTTTTTT. The V gene is TRBV2, the J gene TRBJ2-2; D possibly corresponds to TRBD2 (7 bases). Germline lookup yields CDR1 SNHLY and CDR2 FYNNEI. This CDR3 has 14 amino acids. V shed 9 bases and J shed 4 bases, with 15 bases lying between them. The variable domain in full, completed from reference TRBV2 and TRBJ2-2, reads EPEVTQTPSHQVTQMGQEVILRCVPISNHLYFYWYRQILGQKVEFLVSFYNNEISEKSEIFDDQFSVERPDGSNFTLKIRSTKLEDSAMYFCARRGGGGTGELFFGEGSRLTVL.

The CDR3 coding sequence is TGTGCCAGCAGCGCAAGACAGGGCGTCGCTAATGAAAAACTGTTTTTT. Translating it yields CASSARQGVANEKLFF. The gene calls are TRBV9 and TRBJ1-4, with TRBD1 matching 7 bases. After removal of 3 bases from V and 3 bases from J, the junction contained 8 bases not matched to a gene. Germline loops: CDR1 SGDLS, CDR2 YYNGEE. The CDR3 sequence is 16 residues long.

The rearrangement links TRBV28 to TRBJ2-3, with 7 bases matching TRBD1. Trimming removed 6 bases from V and 4 bases from J; junction bases left unmatched: 13. Germline V lookup: CDR1 MDHEN, CDR2 SYDVKM. This CDR3 contains 16 residues. The CDR3 DNA sequence: TGTGCCAGCAGGTCCCGGCTACTCCAGGGGGCAGATACGCAGTATTTT. Translation gives CASRSRLLQGADTQYF.